This T cell receptor (beta chain) was retrieved from a study of cytomegalovirus exposure and HLA in healthy donors. The wider study: Within an early data release were about 80 million unique TCRs drawn from HLA-typed donors. General study points: In a later analysis, parvovirus B19, influenza, CMV and Epstein-Barr virus appeared linked to several top co-occurrence clusters. An analysis that was carried out later associated 16,000 or so TCR beta sequences with HLA alleles at 0.05 false discovery rate. Later on, an analysis showed TCR association rates differing by HLA locus, with DRB1 the most and HLA-C the fewest.

PCR employed 60 Vbeta and 13 Jbeta primers. Produced via immunoSEQ multiplex PCR; TCRdb's table is partial and in-frame only. The sample lists 150,000 to 200,000 clones, about 80% seen once, with around 2.4% in the top ten. About this clone: Its target is not known.

The sequencing sample was made of PBMCs. This sequence was found in a woman younger than 45 in good health and CMV-seronegative.

The CDR3 nucleotides are TGTGCCAGCAGCTCCACCGGGATGACCTACGAGCAGTACTTC. Translated, it gives CASSSTGMTYEQYF. V gene TRBV13 combines with J gene TRBJ2-7, with TRBD2 as a possible D gene (5 bases). Germline loops: CDR1 PRHDT, CDR2 FYEKMQ (reference sequence). This CDR3 is built from 14 residues. Trimming removed 4 bases from V and 2 bases from J, with 12 bases in between.